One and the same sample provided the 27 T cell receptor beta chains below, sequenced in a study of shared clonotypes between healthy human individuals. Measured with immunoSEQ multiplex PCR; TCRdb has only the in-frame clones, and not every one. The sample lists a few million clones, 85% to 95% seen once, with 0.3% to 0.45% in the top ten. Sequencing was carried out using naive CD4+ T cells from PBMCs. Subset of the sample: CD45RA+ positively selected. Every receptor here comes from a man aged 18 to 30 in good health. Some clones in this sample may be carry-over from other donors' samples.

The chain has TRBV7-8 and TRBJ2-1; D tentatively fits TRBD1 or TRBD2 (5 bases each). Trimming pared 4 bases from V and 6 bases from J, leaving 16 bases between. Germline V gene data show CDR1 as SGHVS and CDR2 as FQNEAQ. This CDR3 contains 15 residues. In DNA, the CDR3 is TGTGCCAGCAGCTCCACCGGGACGACGATCAATGAGCAGTTCTTC. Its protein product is CASSSTGTTINEQFF.

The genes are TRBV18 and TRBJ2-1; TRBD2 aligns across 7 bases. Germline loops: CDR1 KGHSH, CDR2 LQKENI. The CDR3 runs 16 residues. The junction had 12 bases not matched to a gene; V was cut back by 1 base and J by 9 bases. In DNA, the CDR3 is TGTGCCAGCTCACCACGTACTGCGGGAGACTTGCCTGAGCAGTTCTTC. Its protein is CASSPRTAGDLPEQFF.

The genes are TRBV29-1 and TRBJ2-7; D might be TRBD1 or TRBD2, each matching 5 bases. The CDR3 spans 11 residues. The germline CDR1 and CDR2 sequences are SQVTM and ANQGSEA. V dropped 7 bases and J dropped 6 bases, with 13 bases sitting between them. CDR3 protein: CSGARGSEQYF. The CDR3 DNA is TGCAGCGGGGCGAGGGGCTCCGAGCAGTACTTC.

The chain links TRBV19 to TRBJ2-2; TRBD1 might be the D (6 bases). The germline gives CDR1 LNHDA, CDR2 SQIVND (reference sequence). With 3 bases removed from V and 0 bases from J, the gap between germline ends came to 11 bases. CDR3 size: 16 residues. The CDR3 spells CASSMPGHTNTGELFF. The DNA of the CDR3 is TGTGCCAGTAGTATGCCGGGACACACGAACACCGGGGAGCTGTTTTTT.

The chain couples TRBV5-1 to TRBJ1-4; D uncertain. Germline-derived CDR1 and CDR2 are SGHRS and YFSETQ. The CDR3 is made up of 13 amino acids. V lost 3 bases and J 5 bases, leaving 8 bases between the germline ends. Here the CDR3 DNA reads TGCGCCAGCAGCTACCGGGTGAATGAAAAACTGTTTTTT. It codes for CASSYRVNEKLFF. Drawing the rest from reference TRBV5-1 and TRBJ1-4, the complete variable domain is KAGVTQTPRYLIKTRGQQVTLSCSPISGHRSVSWYQQTPGQGLQFLFEYFSETQRNKGNFPGRFSGRQFSNSRSEMNVSTLELGDSALYLCASSYRVNEKLFFGSGTQLSVL.

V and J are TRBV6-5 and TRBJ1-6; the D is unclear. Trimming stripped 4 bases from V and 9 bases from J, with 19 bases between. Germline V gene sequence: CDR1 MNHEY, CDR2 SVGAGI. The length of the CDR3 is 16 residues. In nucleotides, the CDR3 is TGTGCCAGCAGTTCCTCGAGACGGGCCGGAGTTTCACCCCTCCACTTT. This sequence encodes CASSSSRRAGVSPLHF.

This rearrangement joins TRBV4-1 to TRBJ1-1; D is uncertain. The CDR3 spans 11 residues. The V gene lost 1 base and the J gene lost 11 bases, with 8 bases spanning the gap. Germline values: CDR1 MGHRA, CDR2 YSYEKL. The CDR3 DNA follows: TGCGCCAGCAGCCAAGTGAGTACGGCTTTCTTT. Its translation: CASSQVSTAFF.

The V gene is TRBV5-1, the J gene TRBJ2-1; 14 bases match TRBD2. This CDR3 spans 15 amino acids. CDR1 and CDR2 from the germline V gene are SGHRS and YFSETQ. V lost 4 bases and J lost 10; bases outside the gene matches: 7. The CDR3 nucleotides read TGCGCCAGCAGCATACGACTAGCGGGAGGGTTAGAGCAGTTCTTC. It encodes CASSIRLAGGLEQFF. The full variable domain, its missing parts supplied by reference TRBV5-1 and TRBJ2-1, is KAGVTQTPRYLIKTRGQQVTLSCSPISGHRSVSWYQQTPGQGLQFLFEYFSETQRNKGNFPGRFSGRQFSNSRSEMNVSTLELGDSALYLCASSIRLAGGLEQFFGPGTRLTVL.

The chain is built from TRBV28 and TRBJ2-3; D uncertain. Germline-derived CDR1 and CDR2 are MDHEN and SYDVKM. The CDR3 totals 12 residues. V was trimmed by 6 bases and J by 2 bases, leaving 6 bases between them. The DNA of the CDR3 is TGTGCCAGCAGCAGAATCACAGATACGCAGTATTTT. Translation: CASSRITDTQYF.

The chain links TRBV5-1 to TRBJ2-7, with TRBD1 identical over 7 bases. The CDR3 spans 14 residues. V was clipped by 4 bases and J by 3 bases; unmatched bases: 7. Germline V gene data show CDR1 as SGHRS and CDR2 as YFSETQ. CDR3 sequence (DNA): TGCGCCAGCAGCGCCACAGGGGAACTCTACGAGCAGTACTTC. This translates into CASSATGELYEQYF.

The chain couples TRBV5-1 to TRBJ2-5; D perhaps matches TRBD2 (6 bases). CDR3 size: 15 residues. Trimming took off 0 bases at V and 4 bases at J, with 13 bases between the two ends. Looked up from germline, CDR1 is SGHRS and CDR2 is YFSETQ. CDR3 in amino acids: CASSLAGTGPETQYF. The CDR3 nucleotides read TGCGCCAGCAGCTTGGCGGGGACTGGGCCAGAGACCCAGTACTTC.

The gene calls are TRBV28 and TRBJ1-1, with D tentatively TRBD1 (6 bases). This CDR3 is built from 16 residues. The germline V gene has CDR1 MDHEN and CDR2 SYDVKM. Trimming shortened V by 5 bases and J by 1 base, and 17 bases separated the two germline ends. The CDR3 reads CASSQVFGTPNTEAFF. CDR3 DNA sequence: TGTGCCAGCAGTCAGGTGTTCGGGACACCGAACACTGAAGCTTTCTTT.

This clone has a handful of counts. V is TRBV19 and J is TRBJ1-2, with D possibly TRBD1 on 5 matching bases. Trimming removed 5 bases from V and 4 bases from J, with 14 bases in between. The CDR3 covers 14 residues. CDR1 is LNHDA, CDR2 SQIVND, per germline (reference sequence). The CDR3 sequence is CASSLPGRFYGYTF. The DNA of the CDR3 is TGTGCCAGTAGTCTCCCGGGACGGTTCTATGGCTACACCTTC.

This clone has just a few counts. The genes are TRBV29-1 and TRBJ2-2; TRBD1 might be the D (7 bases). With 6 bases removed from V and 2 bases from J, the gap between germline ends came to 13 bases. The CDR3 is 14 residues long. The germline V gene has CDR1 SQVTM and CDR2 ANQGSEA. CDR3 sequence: CSVLRGANTGELFF. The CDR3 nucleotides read TGCAGCGTCCTCAGGGGGGCAAACACCGGGGAGCTGTTTTTT.

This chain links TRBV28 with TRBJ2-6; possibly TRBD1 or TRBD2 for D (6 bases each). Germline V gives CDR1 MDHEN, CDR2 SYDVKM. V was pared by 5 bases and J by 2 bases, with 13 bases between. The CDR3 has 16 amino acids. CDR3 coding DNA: TGTGCCAGCAGTCCGTGGGGGGCGCCTGGGGCCAACGTCCTGACTTTC. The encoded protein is CASSPWGAPGANVLTF.

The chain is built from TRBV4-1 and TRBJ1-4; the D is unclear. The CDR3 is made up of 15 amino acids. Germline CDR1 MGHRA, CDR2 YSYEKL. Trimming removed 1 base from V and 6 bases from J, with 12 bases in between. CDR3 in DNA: TGCGCCAGCAGCCAAGTGGGGTTAAGGTATGAAAAACTGTTTTTT. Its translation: CASSQVGLRYEKLFF.

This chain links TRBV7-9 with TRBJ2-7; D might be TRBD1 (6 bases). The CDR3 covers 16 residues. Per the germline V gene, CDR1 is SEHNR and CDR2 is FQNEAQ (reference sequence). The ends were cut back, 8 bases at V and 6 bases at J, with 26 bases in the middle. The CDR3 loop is CASLSYPGQGIGEQYF. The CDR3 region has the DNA TGTGCCAGCCTATCGTACCCGGGACAAGGGATAGGCGAGCAGTACTTC.

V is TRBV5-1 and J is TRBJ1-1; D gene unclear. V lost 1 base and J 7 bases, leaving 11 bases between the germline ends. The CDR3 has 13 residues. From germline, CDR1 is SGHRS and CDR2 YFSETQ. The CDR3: CASSLTAPYEAFF. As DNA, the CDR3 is TGCGCCAGCAGCTTGACAGCCCCATATGAAGCTTTCTTT.

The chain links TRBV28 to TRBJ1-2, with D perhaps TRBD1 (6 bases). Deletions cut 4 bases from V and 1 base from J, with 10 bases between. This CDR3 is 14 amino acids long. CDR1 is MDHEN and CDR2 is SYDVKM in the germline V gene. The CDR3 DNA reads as TGTGCCAGCAGTTACCAGGGGAATAACTATGGCTACACCTTC. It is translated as CASSYQGNNYGYTF.

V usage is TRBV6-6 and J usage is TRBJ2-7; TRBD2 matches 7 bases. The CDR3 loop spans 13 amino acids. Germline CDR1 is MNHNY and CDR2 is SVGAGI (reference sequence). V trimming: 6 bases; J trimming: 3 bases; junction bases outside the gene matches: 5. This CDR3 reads CASRLADNYEQYF. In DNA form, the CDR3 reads TGTGCCAGCAGGCTAGCGGATAACTACGAGCAGTACTTC.

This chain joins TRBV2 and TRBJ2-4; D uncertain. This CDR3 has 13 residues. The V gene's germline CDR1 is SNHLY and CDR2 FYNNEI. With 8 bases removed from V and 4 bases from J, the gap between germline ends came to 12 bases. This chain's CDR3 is CASLPRQKNIQYF. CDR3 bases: TGTGCCAGCCTCCCTCGTCAAAAAAACATTCAGTACTTC.

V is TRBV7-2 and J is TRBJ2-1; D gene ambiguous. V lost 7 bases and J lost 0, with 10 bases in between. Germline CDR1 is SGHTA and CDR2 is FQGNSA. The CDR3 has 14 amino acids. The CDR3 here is CASMRSSSYNEQFF. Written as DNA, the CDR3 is TGTGCCAGCATGAGGTCCTCCTCCTACAATGAGCAGTTCTTC. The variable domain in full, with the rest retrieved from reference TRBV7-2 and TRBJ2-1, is GAGVSQSPSNKVTEKGKDVELRCDPISGHTALYWYRQSLGQGLEFLIYFQGNSAPDKSGLPSDRFSAERTGGSVSTLTIQRTQQEDSAVYLCASMRSSSYNEQFFGPGTRLTVL.

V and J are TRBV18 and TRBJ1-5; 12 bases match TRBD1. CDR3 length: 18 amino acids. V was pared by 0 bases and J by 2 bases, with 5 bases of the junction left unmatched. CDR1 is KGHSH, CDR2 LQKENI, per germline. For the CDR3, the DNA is TGTGCCAGCTCACCACCCGGGACAGGGGGCCCCGGCAATCAGCCCCAGCATTTT. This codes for CASSPPGTGGPGNQPQHF.

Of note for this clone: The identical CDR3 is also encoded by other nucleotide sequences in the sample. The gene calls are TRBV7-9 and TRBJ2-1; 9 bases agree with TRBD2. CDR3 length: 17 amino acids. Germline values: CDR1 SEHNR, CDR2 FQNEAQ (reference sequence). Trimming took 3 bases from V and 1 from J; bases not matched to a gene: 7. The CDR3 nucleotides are TGTGCCAGCAGCTTTGCGACTAGCGGATCGTCCTACAATGAGCAGTTCTTC. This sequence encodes CASSFATSGSSYNEQFF.

CDR3 amino acids: CASSPPGQGYEQYF. The CDR3 coding sequence is TGTGCCAGCAGCCCTCCGGGACAGGGGTACGAGCAGTACTTC. The chain recombines TRBV5-4 with TRBJ2-7, with TRBD1 identical over 10 bases. This CDR3 region has 14 residues. CDR1 and CDR2 from the germline V gene are SGHNT and YYREEE (reference sequence). The J segment lost 4 bases and the V segment lost 4 bases, leaving 5 bases of the junction unmatched.

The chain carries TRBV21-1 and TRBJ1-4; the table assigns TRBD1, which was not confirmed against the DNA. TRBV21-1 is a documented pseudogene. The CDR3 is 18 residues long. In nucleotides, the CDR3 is TGTGCCAGCAGCGCCGGGCTGGGGAACAGGCGATGCGATGAAAAACTGTTTTTT. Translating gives CASSAGLGNRRCDEKLFF.

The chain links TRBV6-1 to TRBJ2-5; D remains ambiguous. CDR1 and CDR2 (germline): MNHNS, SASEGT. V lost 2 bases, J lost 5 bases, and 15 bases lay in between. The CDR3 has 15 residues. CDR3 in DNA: TGTGCCAGCAGTGAATGGGGTGGGATGGAGGAGACCCAGTACTTC. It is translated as CASSEWGGMEETQYF.